The 15 T cell receptor beta chains below were found in one sample sequenced in a study of graft-versus-host responses after intestinal transplantation. Assay used: immunoSEQ multiplex PCR; TCRdb lists only in-frame clones, some missing. The table shows roughly 99,000 clones, with 87% occurring only once. For these receptors, no antigen is known. This specimen was unstimulated CD4+ T cells sorted from spleen or lymph node cells, taken before transplant. All receptors derive from a human donor who was the organ donor for an intestinal transplant.

The genes are TRBV6-5 and TRBJ2-7, with no clear D. There are 12 residues in the CDR3. Germline CDR1 and CDR2: MNHEY and SVGAGI. Between the trimmed V and J ends, which lost 5 bases and 4 bases, there was a span of 9 bases. The CDR3 protein is CASSETVYEQYF. The CDR3 region has the DNA TGTGCCAGCAGTGAAACAGTGTACGAGCAGTACTTC.

The count of this clone is one. This rearrangement joins TRBV2 to TRBJ1-4; possible D gene TRBD1, 5 bases. The CDR3 has 15 amino acids. Germline V lookup: CDR1 SNHLY, CDR2 FYNNEI. Trimming shortened V by 6 bases and J by 3 bases, and 14 bases separated the two germline ends. The CDR3 DNA is TGTGCCAGCAGCAGGGTCCCCCTCTCTAATGAAAAACTGTTTTTT. Its protein product is CASSRVPLSNEKLFF.

The V gene is TRBV27, the J gene TRBJ2-3, with 9 bases matching TRBD1. Trimming cost V 5 bases and J 11 bases; bases outside gene matches: 5. The CDR3 sequence is 12 residues long. Germline CDR1 is MNHEY and CDR2 is SMNVEV (reference sequence). The DNA for the CDR3 is TGTGCCAGCAGTACAAGACAGGGGGGGCAGTATTTT. The encoded protein is CASSTRQGGQYF.

This sequence joins TRBV6-6 and TRBJ1-6, with D perhaps matching TRBD1 (5 bases). V lost 2 bases and J lost 9, with 8 bases in between. Germline V lookup: CDR1 MNHNY, CDR2 SVGAGI (reference sequence). CDR3 length: 13 amino acids. CDR3 DNA sequence: TGTGCCAGCAGTTACCAGGGCAGTTCACCCCTCCACTTT. This codes for CASSYQGSSPLHF.

The rearrangement uses TRBV11-3 and TRBJ2-7; D is unresolved. The germline V and J ends were trimmed by 5 bases and 3 bases, with 5 bases remaining between them. There are 11 residues in the CDR3. CDR1 is SGHNT, CDR2 YENEEA, per germline. The CDR3 region is CASSANYEQYF. In DNA, the CDR3 is TGTGCCAGCAGCGCGAACTACGAGCAGTACTTC.

This chain connects TRBV2 to TRBJ1-2; tentatively, D is TRBD1 (6 bases). V was cut by 7 bases and J by 6 bases, with 21 bases left in between. This CDR3 spans 15 amino acids. CDR1 and CDR2 (germline): SNHLY, FYNNEI. CDR3 residues: CASTRGGGFIDGYTF. The CDR3 DNA is TGTGCCAGCACCCGCGGAGGGGGGTTTATTGATGGCTACACCTTC.

The chain recombines TRBV18 with TRBJ2-7; 9 bases are shared with TRBD1. V lost 6 bases to trimming and J lost 4 bases; unmatched junction nucleotides: 10. The CDR3 covers 15 residues. Per germline, CDR1 KGHSH and CDR2 LQKENI. Written as DNA, the CDR3 is TGTGCCAGCTCTCCGGGACAGGGTATTTCTTACGAGCAGTACTTC. Translated: CASSPGQGISYEQYF.

The chain is built from TRBV29-1 and TRBJ2-7, with D possibly TRBD2 on 6 matching bases. CDR3 length equals 12 residues. Germline loops: CDR1 SQVTM, CDR2 ANQGSEA. With 6 bases removed from V and 1 base from J, the gap between germline ends came to 10 bases. Here the CDR3 DNA reads TGCAGCGTAGGGGACTGGTCCTACGAGCAGTACTTC. Its protein is CSVGDWSYEQYF.

The rearrangement links TRBV5-5 to TRBJ1-6, with D uncertain. There are 14 residues in the CDR3. V lost 2 bases, J lost 10 bases, and 13 bases lay in between. Germline lookup yields CDR1 SGHKS and CDR2 YYEKEE (reference sequence). This CDR3 is CASSLFKPISPLHF. The CDR3 DNA follows: TGTGCCAGCAGCTTATTTAAGCCCATCTCACCCCTCCACTTT.

The chain has TRBV9 and TRBJ2-3, with D perhaps matching TRBD2 (6 bases). Between the trimmed V and J ends, which lost 3 bases and 2 bases, there was a span of 16 bases. CDR1 and CDR2 (germline): SGDLS, YYNGEE. This CDR3 contains 16 residues. The CDR3 region has the DNA TGTGCCAGCAGCGCACTCGGGGCGGACTACACAGATACGCAGTATTTT. Amino acid sequence: CASSALGADYTDTQYF.

The chain carries TRBV11-1 and TRBJ2-5, with a weak D call TRBD2 (6 bases). The CDR3 is 14 residues long. In germline, CDR1 is SGHAT, CDR2 FQDESV (reference sequence). Trimming cost V 6 bases and J 9 bases, with 20 bases left between them. The DNA for the CDR3 is TGTGCCAGCAGTCCGAGACAGCTGGCGGGGTCCCAGTACTTC. This codes for CASSPRQLAGSQYF.

The V and J genes are TRBV6-1 and TRBJ2-3; the match to TRBD2 covers 8 bases. V lost 9 bases, J lost 0 bases, and 5 bases stayed unmatched. The CDR3 is 14 residues long. CDR1 and CDR2 from the germline V gene are MNHNS and SASEGT. CDR3 coding DNA: TGTGCCAGTTCCACTAGCGGTAGCACAGATACGCAGTATTTT. Residues: CASSTSGSTDTQYF.

The chain links TRBV18 to TRBJ2-1; D may be TRBD1 (6 bases). Trimming cost V 6 bases and J 12 bases, with 15 bases left between them. There are 12 residues in the CDR3. Germline CDR1 is KGHSH and CDR2 is LQKENI. CDR3 region: CASSLAQTGQFF. CDR3 DNA: TGTGCCAGCTCCCTCGCCCAGACAGGGCAGTTCTTC.

This chain uses TRBV5-8 with TRBJ1-2; D perhaps matches TRBD1 (5 bases). This CDR3 spans 14 amino acids. Germline CDR1 reads SGHTS; CDR2 reads YDEGEE. Trimming left V 4 bases short and J 5 bases short, with 15 bases between. The CDR3 sequence: CASSRGGAGYGYTF. Written as DNA, the CDR3 is TGTGCCAGCAGCCGGGGAGGGGCAGGGTATGGCTACACCTTC.

The gene calls are TRBV4-2 and TRBJ2-3; maybe TRBD2 (6 bases). The CDR3 spans 15 residues. In germline, CDR1 is LGHNA, CDR2 YNFKEQ. The V and J ends lost 0 bases and 1 base respectively, with 8 bases between them. The CDR3 DNA is TGTGCCAGCAGCCAAGATTTAGCGGGCACAGATACGCAGTATTTT. Translated, it gives CASSQDLAGTDTQYF.